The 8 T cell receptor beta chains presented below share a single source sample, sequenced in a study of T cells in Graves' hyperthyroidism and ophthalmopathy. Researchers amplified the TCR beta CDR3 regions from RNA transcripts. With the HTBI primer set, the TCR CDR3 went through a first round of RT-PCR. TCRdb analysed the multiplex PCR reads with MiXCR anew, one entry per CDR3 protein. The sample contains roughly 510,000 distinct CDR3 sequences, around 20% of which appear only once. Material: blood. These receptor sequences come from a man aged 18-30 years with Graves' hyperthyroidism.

The CDR3 region is CASSFRDVPPETQYF. Here the CDR3 DNA reads TGCGCCAGCAGCTTCAGGGATGTTCCCCCAGAGACCCAGTACTTC. The chain employs TRBV5-1 and TRBJ2-5; D may be TRBD1 (5 bases). Looked up from germline, CDR1 is SGHRS and CDR2 is YFSETQ. V was trimmed by 2 bases and J by 4 bases, leaving 15 bases between them. The CDR3 contains 15 residues. Looking up the rest from reference TRBV5-1 and TRBJ2-5 gives the full variable domain: KAGVTQTPRYLIKTRGQQVTLSCSPISGHRSVSWYQQTPGQGLQFLFEYFSETQRNKGNFPGRFSGRQFSNSRSEMNVSTLELGDSALYLCASSFRDVPPETQYFGPGTRLLVL.

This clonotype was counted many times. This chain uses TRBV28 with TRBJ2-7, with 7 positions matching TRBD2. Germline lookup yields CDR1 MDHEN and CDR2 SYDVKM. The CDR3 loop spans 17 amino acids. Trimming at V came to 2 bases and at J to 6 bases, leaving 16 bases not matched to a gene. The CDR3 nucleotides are TGTGCCAGCAGTTTACTGGCAGGGAGGGCAAGGTCGGGCGAGCAGTACTTC. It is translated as CASSLLAGRARSGEQYF.

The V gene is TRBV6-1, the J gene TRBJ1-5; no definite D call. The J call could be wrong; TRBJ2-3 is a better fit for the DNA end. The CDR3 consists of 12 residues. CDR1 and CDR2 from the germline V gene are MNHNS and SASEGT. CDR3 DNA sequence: TGTGCCAGCAGTGAAGGTGGGCAGCCCCAGTATTTT. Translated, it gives CASSEGGQPQYF.

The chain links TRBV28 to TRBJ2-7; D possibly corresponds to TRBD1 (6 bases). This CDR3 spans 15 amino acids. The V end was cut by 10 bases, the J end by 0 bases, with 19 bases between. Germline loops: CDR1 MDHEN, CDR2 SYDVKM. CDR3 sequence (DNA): TGTGCCACCCGAAGGGACACCCGGAGCTCCTACGAGCAGTACTTC. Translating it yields CATRRDTRSSYEQYF. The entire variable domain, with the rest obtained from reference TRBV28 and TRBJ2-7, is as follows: DVKVTQSSRYLVKRTGEKVFLECVQDMDHENMFWYRQDPGLGLRLIYFSYDVKMKEKGDIPEGYSVSREKKERFSLILESASTNQTSMYLCATRRDTRSSYEQYFGPGTRLTVT.

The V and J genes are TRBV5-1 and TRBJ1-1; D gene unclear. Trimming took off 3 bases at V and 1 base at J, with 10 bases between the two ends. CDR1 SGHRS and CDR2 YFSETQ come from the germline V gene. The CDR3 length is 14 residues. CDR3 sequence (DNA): TGCGCCAGCAGCTCCGGGGATTCGAACACTGAAGCTTTCTTT. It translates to CASSSGDSNTEAFF.

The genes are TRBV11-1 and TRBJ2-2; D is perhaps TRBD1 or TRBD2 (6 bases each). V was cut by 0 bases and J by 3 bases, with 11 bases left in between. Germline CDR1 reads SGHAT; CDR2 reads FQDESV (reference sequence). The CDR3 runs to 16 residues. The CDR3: CASSLANRGHTGELFF. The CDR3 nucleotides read TGTGCCAGCAGCTTAGCGAACCGGGGGCACACCGGGGAGCTGTTTTTT. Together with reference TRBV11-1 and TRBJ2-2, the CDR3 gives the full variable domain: EAEVAQSPRYKITEKSQAVAFWCDPISGHATLYWYRQILGQGPELLVQFQDESVVDDSQLPKDRFSAERLKGVDSTLKIQPAELGDSAMYLCASSLANRGHTGELFFGEGSRLTVL.

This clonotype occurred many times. The CDR3 nucleotides are TGTGCCAGCAGTTCAGGGAAGGGACAGGGAGTCTATGGCTACACCTTC. It translates to CASSSGKGQGVYGYTF. The chain carries TRBV12-3 or TRBV12-4 and TRBJ1-2, with 9 bases that match TRBD1. V gave up 4 bases and J gave up 4 bases; unmatched junction bases: 10. There are 16 residues in the CDR3.

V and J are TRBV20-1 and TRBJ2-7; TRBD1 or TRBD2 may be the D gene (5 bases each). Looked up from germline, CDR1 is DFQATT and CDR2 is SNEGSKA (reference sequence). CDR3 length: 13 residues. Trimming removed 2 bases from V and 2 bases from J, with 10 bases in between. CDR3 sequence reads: CSARQGPPYEQYF. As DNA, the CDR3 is TGCAGTGCTAGACAGGGACCCCCCTACGAGCAGTACTTC.